This T cell receptor (beta chain) emerged from a study of CD8 T cells in Susac syndrome. Reverse transcription used roughly 0.45 to 1 ug RNA and random hexamers. Across 54 Vbeta and 13 Jbeta, TCR beta CDR3 was amplified with immunoSEQ multiplex PCR. TCRdb re-analysed the immunoSEQ multiplex PCR reads in MiXCR, keeping a single row per CDR3 protein. Seen here are 150,000 to 200,000 distinct CDR3 sequences, 93% observed once, and the top ten hold 0.1%. TCR beta sequencing covered blood CD8+ and CD4+ T cells. Through negative isolation, CD4+ and CD8+ T cells were obtained, while TEMRA cells were enriched using FACS. Notes on the study in general: The authors acknowledged that their TCR sequencing and HLA analysis involved a relatively small number of individuals.

Note on this clonotype: The antigen is unknown.

The receptor comes from a human donor in good health. The sequenced sample consisted of CD4+ T cells from PBMCs.

The CDR3 here is CASLRQPDTQYF. CDR3 DNA sequence: TGTGCCAGCCTCCGGCAGCCAGATACGCAGTATTTT. J is TRBJ2-3 and V is TRBV28; D ambiguous. V lost 8 bases and J lost 4, with 10 bases in between. Germline CDR1 and CDR2: MDHEN and SYDVKM. The CDR3 runs to 12 residues.